Each of the 29 T cell receptor beta chains below was sequenced from the same sample in a study of Ad26.COV2.S vaccination and SARS-CoV-2 variants. Only in-frame clones appear in the TCRdb table, and some are missing; sequencing was by immunoSEQ multiplex PCR. The sample comprises some 240,000 clones, around 88% of which are singletons, and less than 3.5% rests with the top ten. As for treatment: around 19 received Ad26.COV2.S at low or high dose, single or two shots; a few received placebo; per-sample allocation not given. The study sampled participants on day 63 after the first vaccine or placebo injection. The source material was peripheral blood, sampled in a trial of Ad26.COV2.S vaccine versus placebo. Receptor source: a person between 18 and 65 years old who received the Ad26.COV2.S COVID-19 vaccine or a placebo.

The chain recombines TRBV19 with TRBJ2-7; D perhaps matches TRBD2 (6 bases). The germline V gene encodes CDR1 LNHDA and CDR2 SQIVND (reference sequence). V shed 3 bases and J shed 3 bases, with 6 bases lying between them. This CDR3 is 12 amino acids long. CDR3 protein: CASSMGGYEQYF. In DNA, the CDR3 is TGTGCCAGTAGTATGGGGGGCTACGAGCAGTACTTC.

This chain joins TRBV30 and TRBJ2-1; 12 bases are a match to TRBD2. Germline CDR1 and CDR2: GTSNPN and SVGIG (reference sequence). Trimming took 1 base from V and 4 from J; bases not matched to a gene: 5. This CDR3 contains 16 residues. CDR3 bases: TGTGCCTGGAGTGCAATGGGACTAGCGGGTTACAATGAGCAGTTCTTC. This sequence encodes CAWSAMGLAGYNEQFF.

This chain links TRBV9 with TRBJ2-5; 8 nucleotides line up with TRBD2. J gave up 5 bases and V 0 bases, and 6 bases lay outside the gene matches. The CDR3 is 15 residues long. The germline V gene encodes CDR1 SGDLS and CDR2 YYNGEE. Here the CDR3 reads CASSVAGGPRETQYF. CDR3 bases: TGTGCCAGCAGCGTAGCGGGAGGGCCGAGGGAGACCCAGTACTTC.

The chain combines TRBV5-6 with TRBJ2-3; 11 positions match TRBD1. The CDR3 consists of 17 residues. Trimming removed 1 base from V and 4 bases from J; junction bases left unmatched: 8. Germline V gene sequence: CDR1 SGHDT, CDR2 YYEEEE. In DNA form, the CDR3 reads TGTGCCAGCAGCTTGCTCGGACAGGGGGCCTTCTCAGATACGCAGTATTTT. Protein product: CASSLLGQGAFSDTQYF.

J is TRBJ2-1 and V is TRBV7-2; 9 nucleotides agree with TRBD1. The CDR3 loop spans 14 amino acids. The V gene end was trimmed by 5 bases and the J gene end by 8 bases; junction bases not matched to a gene: 7. Germline V CDR1 and CDR2: SGHTA, FQGNSA. CDR3 in amino acids: CASSPGTGYDEQFF. Here the CDR3 DNA reads TGTGCCAGCAGCCCCGGGACAGGGTACGATGAGCAGTTCTTC.

The CDR3 spells CASSLVGLSGGVRTDTQYF. The CDR3, as DNA: TGTGCCAGCAGCTTAGTGGGACTTAGCGGGGGGGTTCGCACAGATACGCAGTATTTT. The rearrangement uses TRBV7-8 and TRBJ2-3, with TRBD2 matching over 11 bases. The CDR3 contains 19 residues. Trimming at V came to 1 base and at J to 1 base, leaving 10 bases not matched to a gene. Per the germline V gene, CDR1 is SGHVS and CDR2 is FQNEAQ. Looking up the rest from reference TRBV7-8 and TRBJ2-3 gives the full variable domain: GAGVSQSPRYKVAKRGQDVALRCDPISGHVSLFWYQQALGQGPEFLTYFQNEAQLDKSGLPSDRFFAERPEGSVSTLKIQRTQQEDSAVYLCASSLVGLSGGVRTDTQYFGPGTRLTVL.

This chain joins TRBV3-1 (or the pseudogene TRBV3-2) and TRBJ1-5; D gene uncertain. The CDR3 is 16 residues long. CDR1 and CDR2 from the germline V gene are LGHDT and YNNKEL (reference sequence). V was clipped by 1 base and J by 2 bases, with 12 bases between them. In DNA, the CDR3 is TGTGCCAGCAGCCAAGGGAGGGAACGGGGCAATCAGCCCCAGCATTTT. Amino acids: CASSQGRERGNQPQHF.

This clone was seen a single time. The J gene is TRBJ1-5, the V gene TRBV12-3 or TRBV12-4; D is perhaps TRBD1 (6 bases). V was cut by 5 bases and J by 8 bases, with 13 bases left in between. There are 13 residues in the CDR3. The CDR3 sequence is CASSKGGREPQHF. The CDR3 nucleotides read TGTGCCAGCAGTAAAGGGGGGAGGGAGCCCCAGCATTTT.

The genes are TRBV9 and TRBJ2-1; D is perhaps TRBD2 (6 bases). The V gene's germline CDR1 is SGDLS and CDR2 YYNGEE. CDR3 length: 14 residues. The ends were cut back, 7 bases at V and 5 bases at J, with 16 bases in the middle. DNA for the CDR3: TGTGCCAGCTGTAGTCCGGGACTGAACAATGAGCAGTTCTTC. This codes for CASCSPGLNNEQFF.

V and J are TRBV6-5 and TRBJ1-2; no reliable D call. The germline CDR1 and CDR2 sequences are MNHEY and SVGAGI. V shed 7 bases and J shed 5 bases, with 14 bases lying between them. The CDR3 spans 13 residues. The CDR3 DNA reads TGTGCCAGCATCCTGACCGGGATATATGGCTACACCTTC. Its protein product is CASILTGIYGYTF.

The chain uses TRBV6-2 or TRBV6-3 and TRBJ2-5; 8 nucleotides line up with TRBD1. Trimming removed 5 bases from V and 0 bases from J; junction bases left unmatched: 8. The CDR3 has 16 residues. Germline values: CDR1 MNHEY, CDR2 SVGEGT. The CDR3 is CASSPGTGSYQETQYF. The CDR3 nucleotides read TGTGCCAGCAGTCCCGGGACAGGATCTTACCAAGAGACCCAGTACTTC.

V usage is TRBV19 and J usage is TRBJ2-5; 16 bases map to TRBD2. Germline CDR1 and CDR2: LNHDA and SQIVND (reference sequence). CDR3 length: 19 residues. Trimming cost V 4 bases and J 1 base; bases outside gene matches: 9. The CDR3 DNA reads TGTGCCAGTAGTACCCCCGGGACTAGCGGGAGGGGGCTCCAAGAGACCCAGTACTTC. Amino acids: CASSTPGTSGRGLQETQYF.

The genes are TRBV12-3 or TRBV12-4 and TRBJ2-1, with D unresolved. The germline V and J ends were trimmed by 7 bases and 6 bases, with 10 bases remaining between them. The CDR3 length is 12 residues. This chain's CDR3 is CASTNIPNEQFF. The CDR3 DNA sequence: TGTGCCAGCACTAACATCCCCAATGAGCAGTTCTTC.

The sample holds a few counts of this clone. This rearrangement joins TRBV5-1 to TRBJ1-3; D call uncertain. CDR3 length: 12 amino acids. The germline gives CDR1 SGHRS, CDR2 YFSETQ. The V gene lost 4 bases and the J gene lost 4 bases, with 6 bases spanning the gap. CDR3 in DNA: TGCGCCAGCAGCCCCGGAGGAAACACCATATATTTT. This encodes CASSPGGNTIYF.

This chain links TRBV29-1 with TRBJ1-6; 7 nucleotides match TRBD1. The CDR3 is made up of 17 amino acids. The germline V gene has CDR1 SQVTM and CDR2 ANQGSEA. V trimming: 4 bases; J trimming: 0 bases; junction bases outside the gene matches: 9. CDR3 DNA: TGCAGCGTTGGTCGGACAGGACAAAGCTCCTATAATTCACCCCTCCACTTT. Translation gives CSVGRTGQSSYNSPLHF.

The V gene is TRBV6-6, the J gene TRBJ2-1; tentative D call: TRBD1 (6 bases). The CDR3 loop spans 14 amino acids. V lost 6 bases and J lost 5, with 14 bases in between. Per the germline V gene, CDR1 is MNHNY and CDR2 is SVGAGI (reference sequence). The CDR3 DNA is TGTGCCAGCAGATCTGGGACATCCCACAATGAGCAGTTCTTC. This sequence encodes CASRSGTSHNEQFF.

This clone was seen a single time. For the CDR3, the DNA is TGTGCCAGTAGTTCCCAGGCGGGCGAGACCCAGTACTTC. Residues: CASSSQAGETQYF. This rearrangement joins TRBV19 to TRBJ2-5, with D possibly matching TRBD2 (5 bases). Trimming shortened V by 5 bases and J by 5 bases, and 12 bases separated the two germline ends. Germline V gene sequence: CDR1 LNHDA, CDR2 SQIVND (reference sequence). The CDR3 sequence is 13 residues long. Full variable domain (missing parts from reference TRBV19 and TRBJ2-5): DGGITQSPKYLFRKEGQNVTLSCEQNLNHDAMYWYRQDPGQGLRLIYYSQIVNDFQKGDIAEGYSVSREKKESFPLTVTSAQKNPTAFYLCASSSQAGETQYFGPGTRLLVL.

A word on this clone: Sequence at one end of the junction differs from germline and may be a read error. The chain employs TRBV6-1 and TRBJ1-2; D might be TRBD1 (6 bases). The CDR3 extends over 15 amino acids. Germline V gene sequence: CDR1 MNHNS, CDR2 SASEGT. CDR3 region: CASTERGARAYGYTF. In DNA form, the CDR3 reads TGTGCCAGCACTGAAAGGGGGGCCAGGGCCTATGGCTACACCTTC.

This clone has only one observation. The chain combines TRBV6-5 with TRBJ1-6; 10 bases map to TRBD1. The V and J ends lost 5 bases and 9 bases, in that order; junction bases with no gene match: 7. The CDR3 totals 15 residues. Germline V lookup: CDR1 MNHEY, CDR2 SVGAGI. CDR3 protein: CASSRTGTGASPLHF. The CDR3 region has the DNA TGTGCCAGCAGTCGGACCGGGACAGGGGCTTCACCCCTCCACTTT.

V gene TRBV7-3 combines with J gene TRBJ1-2, with 9 bases identical to TRBD1. This CDR3 is 14 amino acids long. Germline V gene sequence: CDR1 SGHTA, CDR2 FQGTGA. V lost 4 bases to trimming and J lost 7 bases; unmatched junction nucleotides: 7. The CDR3 DNA is TGTGCCAGCAGCTCTCCGGGACAGGGCGGTGGCTACACCTTC. Protein: CASSSPGQGGGYTF.

This clone is a singleton in its sample. The CDR3 region is CAWSVRTHKSSYNEQFF. CDR3 DNA sequence: TGTGCCTGGAGTGTAAGGACTCACAAGAGCTCCTACAATGAGCAGTTCTTC. The chain combines TRBV30 with TRBJ2-1; weak D call: TRBD2 (5 bases). CDR1 GTSNPN and CDR2 SVGIG come from the germline V gene (reference sequence). The CDR3 is 17 residues long. V was shortened by 0 bases and J by 0 bases, with 15 bases between the two germline ends. The whole variable domain, remainder taken from reference TRBV30 and TRBJ2-1, is SQTIHQWPATLVQPVGSPLSLECTVEGTSNPNLYWYRQAAGRGLQLLFYSVGIGQISSEVPQNLSASRPQDRQFILSSKKLLLSDSGFYLCAWSVRTHKSSYNEQFFGPGTRLTVL.

J is TRBJ2-7 and V is TRBV27; 7 positions match TRBD1. The germline V gene encodes CDR1 MNHEY and CDR2 SMNVEV (reference sequence). The J segment lost 3 bases and the V segment lost 4 bases, leaving 9 bases of the junction unmatched. The CDR3 length is 15 residues. The CDR3 nucleotides are TGTGCCAGCAGTTATCTGGCAGGGGGAAACTACGAGCAGTACTTC. It is translated as CASSYLAGGNYEQYF.

The rearrangement uses TRBV5-6 and TRBJ2-4; D not resolved. CDR3 length equals 16 residues. CDR1 is SGHDT, CDR2 YYEEEE, per germline. V lost 4 bases to trimming and J lost 0 bases, with 14 bases between them. CDR3 sequence: CASSPYKSLAKNIQYF. Written as DNA, the CDR3 is TGTGCCAGCAGCCCGTACAAGAGTCTAGCCAAAAACATTCAGTACTTC.

V and J are TRBV6-5 and TRBJ2-1; the D is unclear. Per germline, CDR1 MNHEY and CDR2 SVGAGI. The V gene lost 4 bases and the J gene lost 9 bases, with 10 bases spanning the gap. This CDR3 is 12 amino acids long. The CDR3 nucleotides are TGTGCCAGCAGTTCCCCTCTGGGTGAGCAGTTCTTC. Translated, it gives CASSSPLGEQFF.

The rearrangement joins TRBV5-8 to TRBJ1-5; no definite D call. V lost 2 bases to trimming and J lost 0 bases, with 12 bases between them. Per the germline V gene, CDR1 is SGHTS and CDR2 is YDEGEE. The CDR3 has 16 amino acids. The CDR3 coding sequence is TGTGCCAGCAGCTTCCGGCAGACTCTTAGCAATCAGCCCCAGCATTTT. Residues: CASSFRQTLSNQPQHF.

The J gene is TRBJ2-5, the V gene TRBV9; D might be TRBD2 (5 bases). V dropped 4 bases and J dropped 2 bases, with 9 bases sitting between them. Germline V gene data show CDR1 as SGDLS and CDR2 as YYNGEE. The length of the CDR3 is 13 residues. The DNA for the CDR3 is TGTGCCAGCAGCAGAGGGCGGCAAGAGACCCAGTACTTC. Residues: CASSRGRQETQYF. The full variable domain, its missing parts supplied by reference TRBV9 and TRBJ2-5, is DSGVTQTPKHLITATGQRVTLRCSPRSGDLSVYWYQQSLDQGLQFLIQYYNGEERAKGNILERFSAQQFPDLHSELNLSSLELGDSALYFCASSRGRQETQYFGPGTRLLVL.

The chain employs TRBV5-1 and TRBJ2-2; D not certain. This CDR3 contains 16 residues. The germline V gene encodes CDR1 SGHRS and CDR2 YFSETQ. V lost 1 base and J lost 4, with 14 bases in between. CDR3 residues: CASSLNRKGATGELFF. Written as DNA, the CDR3 is TGCGCCAGCAGCTTGAACCGAAAAGGAGCCACCGGGGAGCTGTTTTTT.

The J gene is TRBJ2-3, the V gene TRBV4-2, with 11 nucleotides matching TRBD2. Trimming took 3 bases from V and 1 from J; bases not matched to a gene: 15. The CDR3 covers 20 residues. Germline CDR1 reads LGHNA; CDR2 reads YNFKEQ. In nucleotides, the CDR3 is TGTGCCAGCAGCCAGTCCAAACCGGGACTAGCGGACCCCCGCACAGATACGCAGTATTTT. Translated: CASSQSKPGLADPRTDTQYF.

V is TRBV29-1 and J is TRBJ1-1, with unresolved D. Trimming pared 7 bases from V and 3 bases from J, leaving 9 bases between. The germline V gene encodes CDR1 SQVTM and CDR2 ANQGSEA. The CDR3 is 11 residues long. CDR3 coding DNA: TGCAGCGCGCTAGGGTACACTGAAGCTTTCTTT. The encoded protein is CSALGYTEAFF.